Listed below are T cell receptor beta chains from one sample, sequenced in a study of Ad26.COV2.S vaccination and SARS-CoV-2 variants. The assay was immunoSEQ multiplex PCR, and TCRdb's table has in-frame clones only and misses some. Of 300,000 to 400,000 clones detected, around four fifths appear once; the ten largest clones hold about 2.1%. Specimen: peripheral blood, collected in a trial of Ad26.COV2.S vaccine versus placebo. The receptors shown here come from a person aged 18-65 years who received the Ad26.COV2.S COVID-19 vaccine or a placebo. The CDR3 runs from the conserved cysteine through the conserved F or W. The D gene is left open where the match is weak. Size values are once, few and many counts, or a class for expanded clones, and some rows have none.

d_gene	v_gene	j_gene	abundance	CDR3nt	CDR3aa
NA	TRBV28	TRBJ2-2	few	TGTGCCAGCCAGGGCTACCCGAACACCGGGGAGCTGTTTTTT	CASQGYPNTGELFF
TRBD1	TRBV7-2	TRBJ2-7	NA	TGTGCCAGCAGCTTATATACAGGGGACTCCTACGAGCAGTACTTC	CASSLYTGDSYEQYF
TRBD2	TRBV5-4	TRBJ2-7	NA	TGTGCCAGCAGCCCGGGACTAGCGGGGGGTAGGGACGAGCAGTACTTC	CASSPGLAGGRDEQYF
TRBD2	TRBV7-2	TRBJ2-7	NA	TGTGCCAGCAGCAACCGGGGGGGAGACTACGAGCAGTACTTC	CASSNRGGDYEQYF
TRBD1	TRBV5-1	TRBJ1-2	NA	TGCGCCAGCAGCTCGGGACAGGGACTAAGCTACACCTTC	CASSSGQGLSYTF
TRBD1	TRBV5-4	TRBJ2-3	NA	TGTGCCAGCGGCTCGGACAGGGCTTCAGATACGCAGTATTTT	CASGSDRASDTQYF
NA	TRBV10-3	TRBJ1-1	NA	TGTGCCATCAGTGAGCGGGGAACTGAAGCTTTCTTT	CAISERGTEAFF
NA	TRBV5-1	TRBJ2-1	NA	TGCGCCAGCAGCTTCGGGAGCGGGTACAATGAGCAGTTCTTC	CASSFGSGYNEQFF
NA	TRBV2	TRBJ2-7	NA	TGTGCCTCCAGAACGGGGGACGAGCAGTACTTC	CASRTGDEQYF
NA	TRBV5-1	TRBJ1-5	once	TGCGCCAGCAGCCCAGGACAGTCCAACAATCAGCCCCAGCATTTT	CASSPGQSNNQPQHF
NA	TRBV4-1	TRBJ1-1	NA	TGCGCCAGCAGCCAGCGATGGGGGACTGAAGCTTTCTTT	CASSQRWGTEAFF
NA	TRBV28	TRBJ2-1	NA	TGTGCCAGCCGTCCCTCCTACAATGAGCAGTTCTTC	CASRPSYNEQFF
TRBD1	TRBV3-1/TRBV3-2	TRBJ2-1	NA	TGTGCCAGCAGCCGAGCTGGACAGGGGGCTTTTGCTGGTGAGCAGTTCTTC	CASSRAGQGAFAGEQFF
TRBD1	TRBV20-1	TRBJ2-7	NA	TGCAGTGGACCACAGGGGCACGAGCAGTACTTC	CSGPQGHEQYF
TRBD1	TRBV28	TRBJ2-5	NA	TGTGCCAGCAGCGACCCGGGACAGGGGCAAGAGACCCAGTACTTC	CASSDPGQGQETQYF
NA	TRBV5-6	TRBJ2-6	NA	TGTGCCAGCAGCGATGACAGGAGCTCTGGGGCCAACGTCCTGACTTTC	CASSDDRSSGANVLTF
NA	TRBV28	TRBJ2-2	NA	TGTGCCAGCAGGCCTGCGGTTATGGGCACCGGGGAGCTGTTTTTT	CASRPAVMGTGELFF
NA	TRBV6-5	TRBJ1-2	NA	TGTGCCAGCAACGTGGGGGGCGCTAACTATGGCTACACCTTC	CASNVGGANYGYTF
NA	TRBV24-1	TRBJ1-5	NA	TGTGCCACCAGTGATAGCCGGCAGGGGTGGGCTCAGCCCCAGCATTTT	CATSDSRQGWAQPQHF
NA	TRBV3-1/TRBV3-2	TRBJ1-3	NA	TGTGCCAGCAGCCCCACGACAGTCTCTGGAAACACCATATATTTT	CASSPTTVSGNTIYF
TRBD1	TRBV6-1	TRBJ1-3	NA	TGTGCCAGCAGTGAACGTCCAGGGGGCTGGGACACCATATATTTT	CASSERPGGWDTIYF
TRBD1	TRBV11-2	TRBJ1-3	NA	TGTGCCAGCAGCCCCCTCCTGGGACAGGGTTCTGGAAACACCATATATTTT	CASSPLLGQGSGNTIYF
NA	TRBV3-1/TRBV3-2	TRBJ1-1	NA	TGTGCCAGCAGCCAAGTTAGCGGAGAGACTGAAGCTTTCTTT	CASSQVSGETEAFF
NA	TRBV6-6	TRBJ1-2	NA	TGTGCCAGCAGTCATACAGGTACTGCCGGCTACACCTTC	CASSHTGTAGYTF
TRBD1	TRBV27	TRBJ1-5	once	TGTGCCAGCAGTTTATCCGGGTCGACAGGGGGCCGGCAGCCCCAGCATTTT	CASSLSGSTGGRQPQHF
NA	TRBV7-3	TRBJ2-5	NA	TGTGCCAGCAGCTTACGTTTCGGGGGAGGAGAGACCCAGTACTTC	CASSLRFGGGETQYF
TRBD1	TRBV3-1/TRBV3-2	TRBJ1-1	NA	TGTGCCAGCAGCCTAGGGGCCGGGACAGGGGCAATGAACACTGAAGCTTTCTTT	CASSLGAGTGAMNTEAFF
NA	TRBV6-1	TRBJ1-6	NA	TGTGCCAGCAGTTTAAACTCCTATAATTCACCCCTCCACTTT	CASSLNSYNSPLHF
TRBD2	TRBV7-2	TRBJ2-7	once	TGTGCCAGCAGCTTCGGGACTAGCAGCGCCTACGAGCAGTACTTC	CASSFGTSSAYEQYF
TRBD1	TRBV10-1	TRBJ1-5	NA	TGCGCCAGCAGACCGGGACAGGGTCCCCCCCAGCCCCAGCATTTT	CASRPGQGPPQPQHF
NA	TRBV4-1	TRBJ2-7	NA	TGCGCCAGCAGCGGGGGATACACGCAGGGGTACGACGAGCAGTACTTC	CASSGGYTQGYDEQYF
TRBD1	TRBV28	TRBJ2-1	NA	TGTGCCAGCAGTACCCCGGGACAGGTGGGCTTCAATGAGCAGTTCTTC	CASSTPGQVGFNEQFF
TRBD2	TRBV19	TRBJ2-5	NA	TGTGCCAGTAGTATTGCGGGGGAGGGCCAAGAGACCCAGTACTTC	CASSIAGEGQETQYF
TRBD1	TRBV5-1	TRBJ2-5	NA	TGCGCCAGCAGCTTGGCCGGGACAGGAGAGACCCAGTACTTC	CASSLAGTGETQYF
NA	TRBV29-1	TRBJ2-7	NA	TGCAGCGCCCGCGGGATCTCCTACGAGCAGTACTTC	CSARGISYEQYF
TRBD1	TRBV28	TRBJ2-7	NA	TGTGCCAGCGGGGGCAGGGGGTACGAGCAGTACTTC	CASGGRGYEQYF
NA	TRBV28	TRBJ2-2	few	TGTGCCAGCAGTTCGTACGGCGGGGAGCTGTTTTTT	CASSSYGGELFF
NA	TRBV27	TRBJ2-5	once	TGTGCCAGCAGTTTTCATGAGACCCAGTACTTC	CASSFHETQYF
TRBD1	TRBV11-2	TRBJ2-7	NA	TGTGCCAGCAGCTTTTATAACCGGGACAGGGTCACATACTTC	CASSFYNRDRVTYF
TRBD1	TRBV28	TRBJ2-7	NA	TGTGCCAGCAGTTTGCGCCAGGGGGCATCCGAGCAGTACTTC	CASSLRQGASEQYF
NA	TRBV5-1	TRBJ2-7	NA	TGCGCCAGCAGCTTGCGGCAGGGTGGTTACGAGCAGTACTTC	CASSLRQGGYEQYF
NA	TRBV30	TRBJ2-3	NA	TGTGCCTGGGGGCGGGGGCCGAGCACAGATACGCAGTATTTT	CAWGRGPSTDTQYF
NA	TRBV13	TRBJ1-4	NA	TGTGCCAGCAGCTTAGCCGGGACCGAAGAAACTAATGAAAAACTGTTTTTT	CASSLAGTEETNEKLFF
NA	TRBV25-1	TRBJ2-3	NA	TGTGCCAGCAGTGTTGGACTCGACTTCACAGATACGCAGTATTTT	CASSVGLDFTDTQYF
NA	TRBV20-1	TRBJ1-1	NA	TGCAGTGCTAGCCTGGACACTGAAGCTTTCTTT	CSASLDTEAFF
NA	TRBV19	TRBJ1-2	once	TGTGCCAGTACGCCGGTGGCCTTAGCTAACTATGGCTACACCTTC	CASTPVALANYGYTF
NA	TRBV18	TRBJ2-7	NA	TGTGCCAGCTCGCTACGGGGCGAGCAGTACTTC	CASSLRGEQYF
NA	TRBV28	TRBJ1-2	few	TGTGCCAGCAGTTTATCAACGGGAGGAGTCTATGGCTACACCTTC	CASSLSTGGVYGYTF
NA	TRBV9	TRBJ1-3	NA	TGTGCCAGCAGCGTAAATTCGGGTGGGTGGGGTTCTGGAAACACCATATATTTT	CASSVNSGGWGSGNTIYF
TRBD2	TRBV27	TRBJ2-7	few	TGTGCCAGCAGTCCCTTCGGGACTAGCGGGGTCAGGAACACGTACGAGCAGTACTTC	CASSPFGTSGVRNTYEQYF
NA	TRBV10-3	TRBJ1-2	NA	TGTGCCACGTCCCCCGGCACCTTC	CATSPGTF
TRBD1	TRBV14	TRBJ1-2	NA	TGTGCCAGCAGCCACCTGGGACAGGGGGTGACCTATGGCTACACCTTC	CASSHLGQGVTYGYTF
TRBD1	TRBV15	TRBJ1-2	NA	TGTGCCACCAGCATGGGACAGGGAGGGCATGGCTACACCTTC	CATSMGQGGHGYTF
NA	TRBV5-1	TRBJ2-1	NA	TGCGCCAGCAGCTTGTCAGGGGTCGGTTCAGATGAGCAGTTCTTC	CASSLSGVGSDEQFF
NA	TRBV5-1	TRBJ2-3	NA	TGCGCCAGCAGCTCTGACTTATCCAGCACAGATACGCAGTATTTT	CASSSDLSSTDTQYF
TRBD1	TRBV3-1/TRBV3-2	TRBJ2-7	few	TGTGCCAGCAGCCAAGTTGCAGGGGGAACGTACGAGCAGTACTTC	CASSQVAGGTYEQYF
NA	TRBV7-2	TRBJ1-1	NA	TGTGCCAGCAGCCCCGGACGTGCCCCGGGAACTGAAGCTTTCTTT	CASSPGRAPGTEAFF